This T cell receptor (beta chain) comes out of a study of shared clonotypes between healthy human individuals. General study findings and limits: A handful of donors held about 5% of naive CD4 clonotypes in common.

This clone was seen just once. Its target is not known. V was shortened by 4 bases and J by 8 bases, with 6 bases between the two germline ends. The CDR3 has 10 residues. The V gene's germline CDR1 is DFQATT and CDR2 SNEGSKA (reference sequence). Evenly divided among several immunoSEQ plates was the genomic DNA of each subset. Measured with immunoSEQ multiplex PCR; TCRdb has only the in-frame clones, and not every one. The table includes millions of clones, about 95% detected once. CD45RO-negative CD8 cells positively selected for CCR7 made up the naive population, which excluded terminally differentiated effector memory CD45RA+ cells.

The clonotype originates from a man aged 18 to 29 in good health. The sequencing input was naive CD8+ T cells sorted from blood. The chain has TRBV20-1 and TRBJ2-1; D not resolved. The CDR3 reads CSATFHEQFF. The CDR3 region has the DNA TGCAGTGCTACTTTCCATGAGCAGTTCTTC.